The rows below give T cell receptor beta chains drawn from one sample of a study of a mutant IDH1 vaccine in newly diagnosed glioma. The antigens these receptors bind are not known. The assay was immunoSEQ multiplex PCR, and TCRdb's table has in-frame clones only and misses some. This sample carries 40,000 to 60,000 clones, roughly three quarters of them seen once, and the ten largest clones take around 6.7%. Sequences were derived from PBMCs, sampled from a glioma patient whose treatment included an IDH1 peptide vaccine. These receptors were collected from a man aged 40-49 years with glioma. The CDR3 runs from the conserved cysteine through the conserved F or W. The D gene is left open where the match is weak. Clone size is stated in some rows and not others, as once, few, many or a class when expanded.

CDR3 length: 13
J gene: TRBJ2-7
clone size: -
D gene: -
V gene: TRBV9
CDR3 protein: CASSLDSSYEQYF
CDR3 DNA: TGTGCCAGCAGCTTAGACAGCTCCTACGAGCAGTACTTC

CDR3 length: 13
J gene: TRBJ1-2
clone size: -
D gene: -
V gene: TRBV6-1
CDR3 protein: CASRNRVHYGYTF
CDR3 DNA: TGTGCCAGCAGGAACAGGGTCCACTATGGCTACACCTTC

CDR3 length: 14
J gene: TRBJ2-7
clone size: -
D gene: -
V gene: TRBV5-1
CDR3 protein: CASSFGVSPYEQYF
CDR3 DNA: TGCGCCAGCAGCTTCGGGGTCTCGCCCTACGAGCAGTACTTC

CDR3 length: 16
J gene: TRBJ2-7
clone size: -
D gene: -
V gene: TRBV6-4
CDR3 protein: CASIYSWAGNPCEQYF
CDR3 DNA: TGTGCCAGCATTTATAGTTGGGCCGGTAACCCCTGCGAGCAGTACTTC

CDR3 length: 15
J gene: TRBJ1-5
clone size: -
D gene: TRBD1
V gene: TRBV5-1
CDR3 protein: CASSPGTGGNQPQHF
CDR3 DNA: TGCGCCAGCAGTCCCGGGACAGGGGGCAATCAGCCCCAGCATTTT

CDR3 length: 13
J gene: TRBJ2-3
clone size: few
D gene: -
V gene: TRBV18
CDR3 protein: CASSPPSSDTQYF
CDR3 DNA: TGTGCCAGCTCACCCCCGAGTTCAGATACGCAGTATTTT

CDR3 length: 15
J gene: TRBJ1-1
clone size: -
D gene: -
V gene: TRBV19
CDR3 protein: CASSDGGGGATEAFF
CDR3 DNA: TGTGCCAGTAGTGACGGGGGCGGGGGGGCCACTGAAGCTTTCTTT

CDR3 length: 13
J gene: TRBJ2-7
clone size: once
D gene: -
V gene: TRBV6-5
CDR3 protein: CASSLLGGYEQYF
CDR3 DNA: TGTGCCAGCAGTTTACTAGGGGGATACGAGCAGTACTTC

CDR3 length: 15
J gene: TRBJ1-1
clone size: once
D gene: -
V gene: TRBV2
CDR3 protein: CASSVQGLSVTEAFF
CDR3 DNA: TGTGCCAGCAGTGTCCAGGGGCTGTCTGTAACTGAAGCTTTCTTT

CDR3 length: 15
J gene: TRBJ2-2
clone size: -
D gene: TRBD1
V gene: TRBV18
CDR3 protein: CASSLLGRGTGELFF
CDR3 DNA: TGTGCCAGCTCGCTCCTCGGCAGGGGGACCGGGGAGCTGTTTTTT

CDR3 length: 15
J gene: TRBJ2-7
clone size: -
D gene: TRBD1
V gene: TRBV19
CDR3 protein: CASSKPGTAAYEQYF
CDR3 DNA: TGTGCCAGTAGTAAACCCGGGACAGCCGCCTACGAGCAGTACTTC

CDR3 length: 13
J gene: TRBJ2-7
clone size: -
D gene: TRBD1
V gene: TRBV2
CDR3 protein: CASSADREHEQYF
CDR3 DNA: TGTGCCAGCAGTGCCGACAGGGAACACGAGCAGTACTTC

CDR3 length: 12
J gene: TRBJ1-5
clone size: -
D gene: -
V gene: TRBV6-6
CDR3 protein: CASSLENQPQHF
CDR3 DNA: TGTGCCAGCAGTTTAGAGAATCAGCCCCAGCATTTT

CDR3 length: 15
J gene: TRBJ2-3
clone size: once
D gene: -
V gene: TRBV9
CDR3 protein: CASSVGRRATDTQYF
CDR3 DNA: TGTGCCAGCAGCGTAGGAAGAAGAGCCACAGATACGCAGTATTTT

CDR3 length: 15
J gene: TRBJ1-2
clone size: -
D gene: -
V gene: TRBV18
CDR3 protein: CASSPTGTDNYGYTF
CDR3 DNA: TGTGCCAGCTCCCCAACAGGGACTGATAACTATGGCTACACCTTC

CDR3 length: 14
J gene: TRBJ1-2
clone size: -
D gene: TRBD1
V gene: TRBV5-5
CDR3 protein: CASSWGQLNYGYTF
CDR3 DNA: TGTGCCAGCAGCTGGGGACAGTTAAACTATGGCTACACCTTC

CDR3 length: 13
J gene: TRBJ1-1
clone size: -
D gene: -
V gene: TRBV27
CDR3 protein: CASSSGDDTEAFF
CDR3 DNA: TGTGCCAGCAGTTCTGGAGATGACACTGAAGCTTTCTTT

CDR3 length: 14
J gene: TRBJ1-1
clone size: few
D gene: TRBD1
V gene: TRBV7-9
CDR3 protein: CASSFARGTDEAFF
CDR3 DNA: TGTGCCAGCAGCTTCGCCAGGGGGACGGACGAAGCTTTCTTT

CDR3 length: 13
J gene: TRBJ1-1
clone size: -
D gene: -
V gene: TRBV11-2
CDR3 protein: CASSQLPHTEAFF
CDR3 DNA: TGTGCCAGCAGCCAACTCCCCCACACTGAAGCTTTCTTT

CDR3 length: 16
J gene: TRBJ2-1
clone size: -
D gene: TRBD2
V gene: TRBV6-5
CDR3 protein: CASSYQISGGANEQFF
CDR3 DNA: TGTGCCAGCAGTTACCAGATTAGCGGGGGGGCGAATGAGCAGTTCTTC

CDR3 length: 15
J gene: TRBJ2-1
clone size: -
D gene: TRBD2
V gene: TRBV7-9
CDR3 protein: CASSVGGSTYNEQFF
CDR3 DNA: TGTGCCAGCAGCGTGGGGGGGAGTACCTACAATGAGCAGTTCTTC

CDR3 length: 14
J gene: TRBJ1-5
clone size: -
D gene: -
V gene: TRBV19
CDR3 protein: CASSIRDYNQPQHF
CDR3 DNA: TGTGCCAGTAGTATCCGGGACTACAATCAGCCCCAGCATTTT

CDR3 length: 15
J gene: TRBJ1-2
clone size: -
D gene: TRBD1
V gene: TRBV5-5
CDR3 protein: CASSSDLGQGYGYTF
CDR3 DNA: TGTGCCAGCAGCTCCGATTTGGGACAGGGCTATGGCTACACCTTC

CDR3 length: 12
J gene: TRBJ1-6
clone size: -
D gene: -
V gene: TRBV7-9
CDR3 protein: CASSLWNSPLHF
CDR3 DNA: TGTGCCAGCAGCTTATGGAATTCACCCCTCCACTTT

CDR3 length: 14
J gene: TRBJ2-7
clone size: -
D gene: TRBD1
V gene: TRBV4-1
CDR3 protein: CASSQSSGGYEQYF
CDR3 DNA: TGCGCCAGCAGCCAATCGTCAGGGGGCTACGAGCAGTACTTC

CDR3 length: 12
J gene: TRBJ1-3
clone size: -
D gene: -
V gene: TRBV6-5
CDR3 protein: CASRSSGNTIYF
CDR3 DNA: TGTGCCAGCAGATCGAGCGGAAACACCATATATTTT

CDR3 length: 14
J gene: TRBJ2-5
clone size: -
D gene: -
V gene: TRBV29-1
CDR3 protein: CSVDGQGGRETQYF
CDR3 DNA: TGCAGCGTTGATGGGCAGGGCGGTCGTGAGACCCAGTACTTC

CDR3 length: 15
J gene: TRBJ1-6
clone size: -
D gene: TRBD1
V gene: TRBV4-2
CDR3 protein: CASSQGQGLGSPLHF
CDR3 DNA: TGTGCCAGCAGCCAAGGACAGGGGTTGGGTTCACCCCTCCACTTT

CDR3 length: 14
J gene: TRBJ2-2
clone size: -
D gene: -
V gene: TRBV9
CDR3 protein: CASSDRQDTGELFF
CDR3 DNA: TGTGCCAGCAGCGACCGACAGGACACCGGGGAGCTGTTTTTT

CDR3 length: 13
J gene: TRBJ2-3
clone size: -
D gene: TRBD2
V gene: TRBV11-2
CDR3 protein: CASSLDTGGTQYF
CDR3 DNA: TGTGCCAGCAGCTTAGATACGGGGGGTACGCAGTATTTT

CDR3 length: 13
J gene: TRBJ2-5
clone size: -
D gene: -
V gene: TRBV7-8
CDR3 protein: CASSLGSRETQYF
CDR3 DNA: TGTGCCAGCAGCTTAGGGTCGCGGGAGACCCAGTACTTC

CDR3 length: 13
J gene: TRBJ1-2
clone size: -
D gene: -
V gene: TRBV7-9
CDR3 protein: CASSLAIRDGYTF
CDR3 DNA: TGTGCCAGCAGCTTAGCCATTAGGGATGGCTACACCTTC

CDR3 length: 16
J gene: TRBJ1-5
clone size: few
D gene: -
V gene: TRBV4-1
CDR3 protein: CASSPKPGVGNQPQHF
CDR3 DNA: TGCGCCAGCAGCCCCAAACCGGGCGTTGGGAATCAGCCCCAGCATTTT

CDR3 length: 14
J gene: TRBJ1-2
clone size: -
D gene: -
V gene: TRBV7-9
CDR3 protein: CASTRGGYNYGYTF
CDR3 DNA: TGTGCCAGCACCCGGGGAGGGTATAACTATGGCTACACCTTC

CDR3 length: 15
J gene: TRBJ1-5
clone size: -
D gene: -
V gene: TRBV6-5
CDR3 protein: CASSYGPWGDQPQHF
CDR3 DNA: TGTGCCAGCAGTTACGGCCCTTGGGGGGATCAGCCCCAGCATTTT

CDR3 length: 12
J gene: TRBJ2-5
clone size: -
D gene: -
V gene: TRBV10-2
CDR3 protein: CASGGRGETQYF
CDR3 DNA: TGCGCCAGCGGGGGGCGGGGAGAGACCCAGTACTTC

CDR3 length: 11
J gene: TRBJ1-2
clone size: -
D gene: -
V gene: TRBV29-1
CDR3 protein: CSVGSETGYTF
CDR3 DNA: TGCAGCGTTGGCAGTGAGACTGGCTACACCTTC

CDR3 length: 15
J gene: TRBJ1-4
clone size: -
D gene: TRBD1
V gene: TRBV19
CDR3 protein: CASSIRGTGDEKLFF
CDR3 DNA: TGTGCCAGTAGTATTCGTGGGACAGGGGATGAAAAACTGTTTTTT

CDR3 length: 14
J gene: TRBJ2-7
clone size: -
D gene: -
V gene: TRBV4-1
CDR3 protein: CASSQETRASEQYF
CDR3 DNA: TGCGCCAGCAGCCAAGAAACTAGAGCCTCCGAGCAGTACTTC

CDR3 length: 12
J gene: TRBJ1-1
clone size: -
D gene: -
V gene: TRBV13
CDR3 protein: CASSFRGSEAFF
CDR3 DNA: TGTGCCAGCAGCTTCAGGGGATCCGAAGCTTTCTTT

CDR3 length: 14
J gene: TRBJ2-3
clone size: few
D gene: TRBD1
V gene: TRBV9
CDR3 protein: CASSPDRATDTQYF
CDR3 DNA: TGTGCCAGCAGCCCGGACAGGGCGACAGATACGCAGTATTTT

CDR3 length: 17
J gene: TRBJ2-1
clone size: -
D gene: -
V gene: TRBV4-2
CDR3 protein: CASSQADTGTSYNEQFF
CDR3 DNA: TGTGCCAGCAGCCAGGCCGACACAGGGACTTCCTACAATGAGCAGTTCTTC

CDR3 length: 15
J gene: TRBJ2-7
clone size: -
D gene: TRBD1
V gene: TRBV5-1
CDR3 protein: CASSFAGGTSYEQYF
CDR3 DNA: TGCGCCAGCAGCTTCGCAGGGGGTACCTCCTACGAGCAGTACTTC

CDR3 length: 16
J gene: TRBJ2-1
clone size: few
D gene: -
V gene: TRBV4-1
CDR3 protein: CASSQDRQPGYNEQFF
CDR3 DNA: TGCGCCAGCAGCCAAGATAGGCAACCTGGATACAATGAGCAGTTCTTC

CDR3 length: 16
J gene: TRBJ2-2
clone size: -
D gene: -
V gene: TRBV6-5
CDR3 protein: CASSYSKGGGTGELFF
CDR3 DNA: TGTGCCAGCAGTTACTCAAAGGGGGGAGGGACCGGGGAGCTGTTTTTT

CDR3 length: 16
J gene: TRBJ1-3
clone size: -
D gene: -
V gene: TRBV9
CDR3 protein: CASSVAGQISGNTIYF
CDR3 DNA: TGTGCCAGCAGCGTAGCTGGACAGATCTCTGGAAACACCATATATTTT

CDR3 length: 15
J gene: TRBJ1-4
clone size: -
D gene: TRBD1
V gene: TRBV7-2
CDR3 protein: CASSFRTGVNEKLFF
CDR3 DNA: TGTGCCAGCAGCTTTCGGACAGGCGTTAATGAAAAACTGTTTTTT

CDR3 length: 15
J gene: TRBJ2-6
clone size: -
D gene: -
V gene: TRBV7-8
CDR3 protein: CASGVQSSGANVLTF
CDR3 DNA: TGTGCCAGCGGCGTACAGAGCTCTGGGGCCAACGTCCTGACTTTC

CDR3 length: 16
J gene: TRBJ2-2
clone size: -
D gene: -
V gene: TRBV2
CDR3 protein: CASRGDRRMNTGELFF
CDR3 DNA: TGTGCCAGCAGGGGGGACCGACGGATGAACACCGGGGAGCTGTTTTTT

CDR3 length: 14
J gene: TRBJ2-7
clone size: few
D gene: TRBD1
V gene: TRBV4-1
CDR3 protein: CASSPSGQVPEQYF
CDR3 DNA: TGCGCCAGCAGCCCCTCAGGACAGGTCCCCGAGCAGTACTTC

CDR3 length: 15
J gene: TRBJ2-7
clone size: -
D gene: TRBD1
V gene: TRBV5-6
CDR3 protein: CASSSPGQISYEQYF
CDR3 DNA: TGTGCCAGCAGCTCACCGGGACAGATTTCCTACGAGCAGTACTTC

CDR3 length: 14
J gene: TRBJ2-2
clone size: -
D gene: TRBD2
V gene: TRBV27
CDR3 protein: CASSRTGGTGELFF
CDR3 DNA: TGTGCCAGCAGTCGGACGGGGGGAACCGGGGAGCTGTTTTTT

CDR3 length: 12
J gene: TRBJ2-7
clone size: -
D gene: -
V gene: TRBV4-1
CDR3 protein: CASSQDETKQYF
CDR3 DNA: TGCGCCAGCAGCCAAGATGAAACCAAGCAGTACTTC

CDR3 length: 17
J gene: TRBJ2-6
clone size: few
D gene: -
V gene: TRBV6-1
CDR3 protein: CASSEGFGSSGANVLTF
CDR3 DNA: TGTGCCAGCAGTGAAGGGTTTGGGAGCTCTGGGGCCAACGTCCTGACTTTC

CDR3 length: 13
J gene: TRBJ1-1
clone size: -
D gene: -
V gene: TRBV7-9
CDR3 protein: CASSPGGGTEAFF
CDR3 DNA: TGTGCCAGCAGCCCTGGGGGGGGAACTGAAGCTTTCTTT

CDR3 length: 15
J gene: TRBJ2-5
clone size: -
D gene: TRBD2
V gene: TRBV30
CDR3 protein: CAWSLAGGFGETQYF
CDR3 DNA: TGTGCCTGGAGTCTAGCGGGGGGATTCGGGGAGACCCAGTACTTC

CDR3 length: 12
J gene: TRBJ2-7
clone size: -
D gene: TRBD1
V gene: TRBV10-3
CDR3 protein: CAISRQGNEQYF
CDR3 DNA: TGTGCCATCAGTCGACAGGGAAACGAGCAGTACTTC

CDR3 length: 17
J gene: TRBJ2-3
clone size: -
D gene: TRBD2
V gene: TRBV4-2
CDR3 protein: CASSQNGVAGAPDTQYF
CDR3 DNA: TGTGCCAGCAGCCAAAATGGGGTAGCGGGGGCCCCGGATACGCAGTATTTT

CDR3 length: 13
J gene: TRBJ1-1
clone size: -
D gene: -
V gene: TRBV6-1
CDR3 protein: CASTTRGGTEAFF
CDR3 DNA: TGTGCCAGCACCACCCGGGGGGGTACTGAAGCTTTCTTT